The present entry profiles one T cell receptor (beta chain) with its context. What it recognizes is unknown. The data originate from a study of shared clonotypes between healthy human individuals. Study-level results: Limited genetic and exposure-history diversity came from having few donors.

Deep was the level used in running the assay. Repertoires were generated with immunoSEQ multiplex PCR, while TCRdb's copy carries only in-frame clones and drops some. The sample shows 2 million to 3 million clones, around nine tenths of them seen only once. Per the germline V gene, CDR1 is SNHLY and CDR2 is FYNNEI. The V gene end was trimmed by 7 bases and the J gene end by 5 bases; junction bases not matched to a gene: 9. This CDR3 has 15 amino acids. Those who donated were healthy HIV-negative adults, with no recent acute infections or vaccinations reported. The sample comprised naive CD4+ T cells sorted from blood. The subset denotes: CD45RA+ positively selected. The gene calls are TRBV2 and TRBJ2-2; 8 nucleotides line up with TRBD2. The receptor comes from a man aged 18 to 30 in good health. CDR3 protein: CASKTSGGRTGELFF. The CDR3 coding sequence is TGTGCCAGCAAGACGTCGGGCGGGAGGACCGGGGAGCTGTTTTTT.